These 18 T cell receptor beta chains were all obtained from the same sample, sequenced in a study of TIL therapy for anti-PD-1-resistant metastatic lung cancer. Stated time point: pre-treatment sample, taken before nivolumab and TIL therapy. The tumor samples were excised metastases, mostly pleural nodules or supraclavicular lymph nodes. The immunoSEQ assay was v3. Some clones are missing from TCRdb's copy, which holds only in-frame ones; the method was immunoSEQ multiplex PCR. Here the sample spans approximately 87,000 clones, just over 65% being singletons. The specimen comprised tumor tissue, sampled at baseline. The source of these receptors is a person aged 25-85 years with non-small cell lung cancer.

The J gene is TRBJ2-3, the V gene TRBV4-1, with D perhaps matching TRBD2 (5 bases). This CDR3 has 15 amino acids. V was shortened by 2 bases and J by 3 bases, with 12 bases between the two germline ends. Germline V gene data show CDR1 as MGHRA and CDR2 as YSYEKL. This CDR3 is CASSQRESGTDTQYF. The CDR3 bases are TGCGCCAGCAGCCAAAGGGAGTCTGGGACAGATACGCAGTATTTT.

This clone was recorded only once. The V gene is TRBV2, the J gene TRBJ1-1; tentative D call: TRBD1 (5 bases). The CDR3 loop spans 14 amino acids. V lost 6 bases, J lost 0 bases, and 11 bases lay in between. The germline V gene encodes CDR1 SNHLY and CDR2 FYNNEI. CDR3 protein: CASSPIGVNTEAFF. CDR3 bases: TGTGCCAGCAGCCCCATAGGGGTGAACACTGAAGCTTTCTTT.

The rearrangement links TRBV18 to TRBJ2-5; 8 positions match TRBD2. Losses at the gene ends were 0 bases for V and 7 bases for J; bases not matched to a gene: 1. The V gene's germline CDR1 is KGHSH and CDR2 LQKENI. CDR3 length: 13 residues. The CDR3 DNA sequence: TGTGCCAGCTCACCACCCGGGAGGGGGACCCAGTACTTC. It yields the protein CASSPPGRGTQYF. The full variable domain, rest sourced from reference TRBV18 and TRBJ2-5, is NAGVMQNPRHLVRRRGQEARLRCSPMKGHSHVYWYRQLPEEGLKFMVYLQKENIIDESGMPKERFSAEFPKEGPSILRIQQVVRGDSAAYFCASSPPGRGTQYFGPGTRLLVL.

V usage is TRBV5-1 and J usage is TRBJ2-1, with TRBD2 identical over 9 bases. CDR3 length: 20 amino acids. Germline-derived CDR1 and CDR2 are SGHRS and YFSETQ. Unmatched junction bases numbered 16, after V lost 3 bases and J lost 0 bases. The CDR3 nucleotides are TGCGCCAGCAGCTCGGCTAGCGGGGCAGATGGAAAGAGCTCCTACAATGAGCAGTTCTTC. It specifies CASSSASGADGKSSYNEQFF.

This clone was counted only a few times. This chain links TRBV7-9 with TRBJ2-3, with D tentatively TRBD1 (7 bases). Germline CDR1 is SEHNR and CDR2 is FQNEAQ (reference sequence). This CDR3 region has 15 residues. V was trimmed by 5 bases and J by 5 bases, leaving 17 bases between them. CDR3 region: CASSQGGLRGDTQYF. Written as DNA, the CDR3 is TGTGCCAGCAGCCAGGGGGGTCTCAGAGGAGATACGCAGTATTTT.

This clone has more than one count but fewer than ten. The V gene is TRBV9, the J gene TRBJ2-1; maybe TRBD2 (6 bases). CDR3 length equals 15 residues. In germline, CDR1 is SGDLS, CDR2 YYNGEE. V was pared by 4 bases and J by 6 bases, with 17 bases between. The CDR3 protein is CASSPGTLPSNEQFF. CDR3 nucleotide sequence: TGTGCCAGCAGCCCCGGGACTCTTCCTAGCAATGAGCAGTTCTTC.

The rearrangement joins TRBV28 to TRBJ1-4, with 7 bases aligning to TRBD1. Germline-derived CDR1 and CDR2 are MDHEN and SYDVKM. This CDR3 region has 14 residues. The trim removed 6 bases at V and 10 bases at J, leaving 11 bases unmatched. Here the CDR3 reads CASSPLGTARKLFF. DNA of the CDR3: TGTGCCAGCAGCCCCCTCGGGACAGCTCGAAAACTGTTTTTT.

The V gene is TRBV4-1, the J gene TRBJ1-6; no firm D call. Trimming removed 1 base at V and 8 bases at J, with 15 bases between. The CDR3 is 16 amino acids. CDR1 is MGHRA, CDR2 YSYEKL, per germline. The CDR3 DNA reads TGCGCCAGCAGCCAAGTGTTGGGGAAGAGGGATTCACCCCTCCACTTT. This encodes CASSQVLGKRDSPLHF.

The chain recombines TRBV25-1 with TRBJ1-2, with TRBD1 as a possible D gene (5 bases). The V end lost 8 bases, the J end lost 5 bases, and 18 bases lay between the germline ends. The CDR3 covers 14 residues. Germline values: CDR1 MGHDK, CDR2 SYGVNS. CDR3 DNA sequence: TGTGCCAGCCGCCCCGGGGGGGGATGGTATGGCTACACCTTC. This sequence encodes CASRPGGGWYGYTF.

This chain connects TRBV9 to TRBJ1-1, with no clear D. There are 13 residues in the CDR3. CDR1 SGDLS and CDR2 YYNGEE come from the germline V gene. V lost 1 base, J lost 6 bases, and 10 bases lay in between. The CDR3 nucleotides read TGTGCCAGCAGCGTACCCCCGTGGTCTGAAGCTTTCTTT. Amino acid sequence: CASSVPPWSEAFF.

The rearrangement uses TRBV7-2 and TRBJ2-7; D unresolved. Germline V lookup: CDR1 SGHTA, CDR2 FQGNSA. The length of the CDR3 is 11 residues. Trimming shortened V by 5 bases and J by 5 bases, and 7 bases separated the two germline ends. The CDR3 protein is CASSPRDEQYF. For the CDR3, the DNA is TGTGCCAGCAGCCCTAGGGACGAGCAGTACTTC.

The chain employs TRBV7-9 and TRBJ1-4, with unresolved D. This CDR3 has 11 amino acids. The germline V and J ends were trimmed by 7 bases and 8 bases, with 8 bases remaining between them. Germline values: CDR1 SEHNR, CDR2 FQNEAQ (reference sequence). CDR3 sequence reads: CASKLGEKLFF. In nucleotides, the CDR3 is TGTGCCAGCAAGCTGGGCGAAAAACTGTTTTTT.

The CDR3 loop is CASSLAGGGPPETQYF. CDR3 coding DNA: TGCGCCAGCAGCTTGGCGGGGGGAGGGCCCCCAGAGACCCAGTACTTC. This sequence joins TRBV5-1 and TRBJ2-5, with 7 bases identical to TRBD2. Germline CDR1 and CDR2: SGHRS and YFSETQ. V was pared by 0 bases and J by 4 bases, with 9 bases of the junction left unmatched. This CDR3 is built from 16 residues.

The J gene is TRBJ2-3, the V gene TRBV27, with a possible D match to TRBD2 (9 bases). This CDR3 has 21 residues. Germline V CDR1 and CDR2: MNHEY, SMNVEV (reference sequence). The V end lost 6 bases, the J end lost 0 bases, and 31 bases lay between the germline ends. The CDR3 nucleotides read TGTGCCAGCAGGCCTGCAGGGGGCGCGAGACTAGCGGATCTTAGCACAGATACGCAGTATTTT. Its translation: CASRPAGGARLADLSTDTQYF.

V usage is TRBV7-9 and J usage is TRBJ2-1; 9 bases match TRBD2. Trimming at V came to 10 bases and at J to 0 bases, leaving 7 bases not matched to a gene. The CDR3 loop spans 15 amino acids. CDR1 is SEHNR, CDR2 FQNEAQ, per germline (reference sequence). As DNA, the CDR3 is TGTGCCATATCAACGACTAGCGGCTCCTACAATGAGCAGTTCTTC. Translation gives CAISTTSGSYNEQFF.

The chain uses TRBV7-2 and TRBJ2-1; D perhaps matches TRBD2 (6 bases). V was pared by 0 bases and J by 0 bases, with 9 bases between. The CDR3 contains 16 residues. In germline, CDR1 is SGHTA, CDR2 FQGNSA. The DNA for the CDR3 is TGTGCCAGCAGCTTAGCCGGGACTTACTCCTACAATGAGCAGTTCTTC. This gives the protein CASSLAGTYSYNEQFF. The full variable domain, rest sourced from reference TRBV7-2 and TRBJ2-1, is GAGVSQSPSNKVTEKGKDVELRCDPISGHTALYWYRQSLGQGLEFLIYFQGNSAPDKSGLPSDRFSAERTGGSVSTLTIQRTQQEDSAVYLCASSLAGTYSYNEQFFGPGTRLTVL.

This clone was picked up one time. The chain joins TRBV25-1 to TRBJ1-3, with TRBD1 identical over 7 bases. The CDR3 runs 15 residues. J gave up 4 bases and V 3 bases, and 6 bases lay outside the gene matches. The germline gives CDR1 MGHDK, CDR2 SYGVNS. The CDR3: CASSERQGIGNTIYF. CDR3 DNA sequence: TGTGCCAGCAGTGAGCGACAGGGCATCGGAAACACCATATATTTT.

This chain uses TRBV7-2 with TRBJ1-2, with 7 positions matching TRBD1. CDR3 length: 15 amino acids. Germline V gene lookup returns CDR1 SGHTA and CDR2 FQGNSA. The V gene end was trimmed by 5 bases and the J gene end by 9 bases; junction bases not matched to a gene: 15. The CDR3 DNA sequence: TGTGCCAGCAGCCCCACAGGGGCCACGCTTAAAAGCTACACCTTC. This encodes CASSPTGATLKSYTF.